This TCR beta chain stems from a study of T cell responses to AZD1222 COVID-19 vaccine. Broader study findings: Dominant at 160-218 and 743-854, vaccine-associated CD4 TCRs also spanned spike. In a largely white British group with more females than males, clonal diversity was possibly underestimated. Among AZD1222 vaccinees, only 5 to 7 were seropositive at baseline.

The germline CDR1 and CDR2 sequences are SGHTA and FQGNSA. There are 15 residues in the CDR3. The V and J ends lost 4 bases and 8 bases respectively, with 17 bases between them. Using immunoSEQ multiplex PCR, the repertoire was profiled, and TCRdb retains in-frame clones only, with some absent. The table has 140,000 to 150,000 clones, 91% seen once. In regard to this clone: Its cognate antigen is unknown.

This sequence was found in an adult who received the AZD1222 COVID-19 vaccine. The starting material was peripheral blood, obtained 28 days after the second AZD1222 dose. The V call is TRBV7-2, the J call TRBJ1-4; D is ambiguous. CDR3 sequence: CASSSTGSPGEKLFF. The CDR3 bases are TGTGCCAGCAGCTCTACGGGAAGCCCGGGGGAAAAACTGTTTTTT.